This TCR beta chain is drawn from a study of T cells after yellow fever vaccination. Notes on the study in general: Clones from primary vaccination mostly reappeared after the booster (roughly 95% CD4, under 90% CD8).

For this clonotype: The antigen is undetermined.

MiXCR, applied by TCRdb to the 5' RACE reads, yields one record per CDR3 protein. Of 600,000 to 750,000 distinct CDR3 sequences in the sample, approximately 13% were seen once. The CDR3 has 13 residues. The germline V and J ends were trimmed by 5 bases and 6 bases, with 14 bases remaining between them. CDR1 SGHVS and CDR2 FNYEAQ come from the germline V gene. The V gene is TRBV7-6, the J gene TRBJ2-7; D gene unclear. The material was PBMCs, obtained on the day of the yellow fever booster vaccination. The sequence was obtained from a man younger than 45 who received the YFV17D yellow fever vaccine. This CDR3 reads CASSVVSLGEQYF. CDR3 coding DNA: TGTGCCAGCAGCGTTGTTAGCCTTGGCGAGCAGTACTTC.